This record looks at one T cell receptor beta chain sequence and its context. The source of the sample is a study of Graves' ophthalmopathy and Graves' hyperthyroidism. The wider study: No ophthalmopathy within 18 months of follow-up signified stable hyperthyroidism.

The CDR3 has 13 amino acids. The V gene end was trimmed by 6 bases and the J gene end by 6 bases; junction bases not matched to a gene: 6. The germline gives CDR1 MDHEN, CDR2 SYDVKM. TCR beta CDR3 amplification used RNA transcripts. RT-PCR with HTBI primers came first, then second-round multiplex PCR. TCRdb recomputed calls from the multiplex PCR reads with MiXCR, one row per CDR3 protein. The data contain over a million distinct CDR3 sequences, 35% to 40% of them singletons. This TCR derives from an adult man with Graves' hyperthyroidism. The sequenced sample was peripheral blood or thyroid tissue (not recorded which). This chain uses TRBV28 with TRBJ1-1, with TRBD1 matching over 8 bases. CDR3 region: CASRTGEGSEAFF. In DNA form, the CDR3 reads TGTGCCAGCAGGACAGGGGAGGGCTCTGAAGCTTTCTTT.